This T cell receptor beta chain was profiled in a study of T cell responses to AZD1222 COVID-19 vaccine. General study findings and limits: Clonal diversity was possibly underestimated, and white British individuals and females predominated among donors. Baseline antibody screening turned up just five to seven seropositive AZD1222 recipients.

Germline V lookup: CDR1 SEHNR, CDR2 FQNEAQ (reference sequence). The CDR3 spans 15 residues. V was pared by 3 bases and J by 4 bases, with 15 bases between. Generated by immunoSEQ multiplex PCR, the TCRdb table keeps only in-frame clones and is missing some. This table holds roughly 180,000 clones, approximately 94% found once. A word on this clone: The antigen is unknown.

The sequencing here drew on peripheral blood, taken on day 0 of AZD1222 vaccination. The chain uses TRBV7-9 and TRBJ1-2; tentative D call: TRBD1 (6 bases). The clonotype originates from an adult in good health. CDR3 bases: TGTGCCAGCAGCTTCCTCAGGGGTTCCGGCTATGGCTACACCTTC. Translated: CASSFLRGSGYGYTF.